Here is one T cell receptor beta chain with its context. This sample stems from a study of CD8 T cells in Susac syndrome. When the RNA was reverse transcribed, random hexamers were used with an input of roughly 0.5 to 1 ug. TCRdb fed the immunoSEQ multiplex PCR reads into MiXCR, producing one record per CDR3 protein. This sample has over 100,000 distinct CDR3 sequences, with 92% found just once. Looked up from germline, CDR1 is SEHNR and CDR2 is FQNEAQ (reference sequence). This CDR3 contains 13 residues. The V and J ends lost 6 bases and 0 bases respectively, with 7 bases between them. Sequencing of TCR beta was carried out in blood CD8+ and CD4+ T cells.

The receptor was isolated from a human donor in good health. The chain recombines TRBV7-9 with TRBJ2-3, with D uncertain. Sequenced sample: CD4+ T cells from PBMCs. The CDR3 DNA sequence: TGTGCCAGCAGGCGATCTAGCACAGATACGCAGTATTTT. It specifies CASRRSSTDTQYF.